This T cell receptor beta chain emerged from a study of CD8+CD57+ T cells in acquired aplastic anemia. Study-level background: DNA recovered from sorted CD4+ and CD8+ cells had a mean of approximately 3 ug.

The TCR beta profiling, which covered VDJ combination and CDR3 sequence, was carried out using genomic DNA as the template. Via MiXCR, TCRdb re-called the reads, giving one row per CDR3 protein. Found here are hundreds of thousands of distinct CDR3 sequences, around half of them singletons; the top ten hold over 7.5%. As for this clonotype: What it binds is not known. Since the CDR3 does not end with the conserved phenylalanine or tryptophan, this likely comes from a read error.

Study-wide results and caveats: The number of CD8+ CDR3 sequences shared by patients and controls was fewer than 35.

All patients picked for sequencing had shown, by flow cytometry, an expansion of CD8+CD57+ cells. By the time of blood sampling, patients had still received no therapy. Input material: sorted CD4+, CD8+, or CD8+CD57+ T cells (not recorded which) from PBMCs. The origin of this receptor is a human donor with aplastic anemia.

CDR3 sequence (DNA): TGTGCCAGTAGTAAGTGGACTAGCGGGACAGATATGCAGTATTTG. Translating it yields CASSKWTSGTDMQYL. This rearrangement joins TRBV19 to TRBJ2-3; TRBD2 aligns across 12 bases. CDR1 is LNHDA and CDR2 is SQIVND in the germline V gene (reference sequence). The CDR3 loop spans 15 amino acids.